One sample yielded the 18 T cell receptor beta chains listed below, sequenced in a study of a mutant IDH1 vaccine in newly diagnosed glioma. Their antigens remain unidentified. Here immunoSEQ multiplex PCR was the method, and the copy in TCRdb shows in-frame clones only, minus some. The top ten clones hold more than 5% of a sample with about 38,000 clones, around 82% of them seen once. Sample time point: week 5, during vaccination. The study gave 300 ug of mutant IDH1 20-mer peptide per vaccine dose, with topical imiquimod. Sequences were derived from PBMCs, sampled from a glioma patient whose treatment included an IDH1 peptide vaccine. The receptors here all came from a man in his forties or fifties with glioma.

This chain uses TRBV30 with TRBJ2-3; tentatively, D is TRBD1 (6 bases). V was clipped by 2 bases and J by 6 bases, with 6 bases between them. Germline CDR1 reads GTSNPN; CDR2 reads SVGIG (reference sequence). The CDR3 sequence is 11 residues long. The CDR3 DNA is TGTGCCTGGAGTACAGGGGATACGCAGTATTTT. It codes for CAWSTGDTQYF.

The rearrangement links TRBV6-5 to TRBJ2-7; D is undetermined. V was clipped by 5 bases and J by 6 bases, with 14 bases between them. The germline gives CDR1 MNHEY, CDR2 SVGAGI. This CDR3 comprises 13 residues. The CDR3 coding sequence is TGTGCCAGCAGTACCGGGCCCCTTCGCGAGCAGTACTTC. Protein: CASSTGPLREQYF.

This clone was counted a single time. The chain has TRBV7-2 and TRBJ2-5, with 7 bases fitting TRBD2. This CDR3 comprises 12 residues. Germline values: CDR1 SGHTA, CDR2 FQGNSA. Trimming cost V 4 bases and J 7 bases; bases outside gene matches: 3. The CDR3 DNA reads TGTGCCAGCAGCTCACGCGGGGGGACCCAGTACTTC. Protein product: CASSSRGGTQYF. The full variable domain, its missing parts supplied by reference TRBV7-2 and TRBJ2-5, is GAGVSQSPSNKVTEKGKDVELRCDPISGHTALYWYRQSLGQGLEFLIYFQGNSAPDKSGLPSDRFSAERTGGSVSTLTIQRTQQEDSAVYLCASSSRGGTQYFGPGTRLLVL.

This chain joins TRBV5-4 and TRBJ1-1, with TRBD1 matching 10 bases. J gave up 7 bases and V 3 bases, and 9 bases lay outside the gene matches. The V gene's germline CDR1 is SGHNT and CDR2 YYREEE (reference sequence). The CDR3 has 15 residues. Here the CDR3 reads CASSSPGQGTFEAFF. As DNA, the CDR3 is TGTGCCAGCAGCTCCCCGGGACAGGGGACATTTGAAGCTTTCTTT.

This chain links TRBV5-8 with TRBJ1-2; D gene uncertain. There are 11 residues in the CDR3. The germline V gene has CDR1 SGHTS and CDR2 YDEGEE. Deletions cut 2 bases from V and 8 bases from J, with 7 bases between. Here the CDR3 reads CASSFGVGYTF. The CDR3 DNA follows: TGTGCCAGCAGCTTCGGGGTAGGCTACACCTTC.

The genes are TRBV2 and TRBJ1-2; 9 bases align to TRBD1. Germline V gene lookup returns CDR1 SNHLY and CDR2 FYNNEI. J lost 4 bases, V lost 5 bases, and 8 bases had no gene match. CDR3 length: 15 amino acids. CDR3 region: CASSSPGQGTYGYTF. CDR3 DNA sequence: TGTGCCAGCAGTTCCCCGGGACAGGGCACCTATGGCTACACCTTC.

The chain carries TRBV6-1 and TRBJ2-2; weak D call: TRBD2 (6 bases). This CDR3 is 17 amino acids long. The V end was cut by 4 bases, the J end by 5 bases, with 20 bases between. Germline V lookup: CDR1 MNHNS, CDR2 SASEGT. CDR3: CASSAPGRRGATGELFF. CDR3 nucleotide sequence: TGTGCCAGCAGTGCCCCCGGTAGGCGGGGAGCAACCGGGGAGCTGTTTTTT.

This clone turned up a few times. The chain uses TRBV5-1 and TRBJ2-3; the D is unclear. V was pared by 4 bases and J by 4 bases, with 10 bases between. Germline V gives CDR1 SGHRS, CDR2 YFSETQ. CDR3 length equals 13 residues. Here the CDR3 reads CASSTLGADTQYF. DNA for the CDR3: TGCGCCAGCAGCACCCTAGGCGCAGATACGCAGTATTTT. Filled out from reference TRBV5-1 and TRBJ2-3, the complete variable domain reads KAGVTQTPRYLIKTRGQQVTLSCSPISGHRSVSWYQQTPGQGLQFLFEYFSETQRNKGNFPGRFSGRQFSNSRSEMNVSTLELGDSALYLCASSTLGADTQYFGPGTRLTVL.

The CDR3 loop is CASSIDQRKANYGYTF. The CDR3 nucleotides are TGTGCCAGTAGTATCGATCAGCGGAAAGCTAACTATGGCTACACCTTC. The chain combines TRBV19 with TRBJ1-2; D remains ambiguous. This CDR3 has 16 amino acids. V lost 3 bases and J lost 0, with 14 bases in between. In germline, CDR1 is LNHDA, CDR2 SQIVND (reference sequence). The variable domain in full, with the rest retrieved from reference TRBV19 and TRBJ1-2, is DGGITQSPKYLFRKEGQNVTLSCEQNLNHDAMYWYRQDPGQGLRLIYYSQIVNDFQKGDIAEGYSVSREKKESFPLTVTSAQKNPTAFYLCASSIDQRKANYGYTFGSGTRLTVV.

CDR3 DNA: TGTGCCAGTAGTCTCTCGTCGCCGGGACAGGGTAGCAATCAGCCCCAGCATTTT. It yields the protein CASSLSSPGQGSNQPQHF. The J gene is TRBJ1-5, the V gene TRBV19, with TRBD1 matching 9 bases. V trimming: 5 bases; J trimming: 0 bases; junction bases outside the gene matches: 11. The V gene's germline CDR1 is LNHDA and CDR2 SQIVND (reference sequence). The CDR3 contains 18 residues. Complete variable domain (other parts from reference TRBV19 and TRBJ1-5): DGGITQSPKYLFRKEGQNVTLSCEQNLNHDAMYWYRQDPGQGLRLIYYSQIVNDFQKGDIAEGYSVSREKKESFPLTVTSAQKNPTAFYLCASSLSSPGQGSNQPQHFGDGTRLSIL.

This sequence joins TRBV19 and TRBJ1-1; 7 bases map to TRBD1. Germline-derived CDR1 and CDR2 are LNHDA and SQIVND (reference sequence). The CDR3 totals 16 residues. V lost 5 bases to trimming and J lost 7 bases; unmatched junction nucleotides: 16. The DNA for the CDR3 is TGTGCCAGTAGTGTTTTCGCGTTGAGGGGGCGGGATGAAGCTTTCTTT. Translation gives CASSVFALRGRDEAFF.

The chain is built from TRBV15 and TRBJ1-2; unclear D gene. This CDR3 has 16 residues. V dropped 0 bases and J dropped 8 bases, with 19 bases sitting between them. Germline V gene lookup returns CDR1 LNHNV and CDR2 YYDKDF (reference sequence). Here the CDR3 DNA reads TGTGCCACCAGCAGAGATCAGTTTATAGGGATATCAGGCTACACCTTC. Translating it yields CATSRDQFIGISGYTF.

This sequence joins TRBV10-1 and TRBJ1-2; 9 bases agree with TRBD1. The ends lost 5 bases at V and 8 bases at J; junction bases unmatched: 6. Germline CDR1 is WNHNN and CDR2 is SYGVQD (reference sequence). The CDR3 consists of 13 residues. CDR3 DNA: TGCGCCAGCAGTACCGGGACAGGGTTCGGCTACACCTTC. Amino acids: CASSTGTGFGYTF.

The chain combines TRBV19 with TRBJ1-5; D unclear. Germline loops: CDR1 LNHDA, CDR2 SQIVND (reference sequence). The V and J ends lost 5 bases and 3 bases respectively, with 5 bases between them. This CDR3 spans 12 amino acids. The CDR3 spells CASSFVNQPQHF. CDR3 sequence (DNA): TGTGCCAGTAGTTTTGTCAATCAGCCCCAGCATTTT.

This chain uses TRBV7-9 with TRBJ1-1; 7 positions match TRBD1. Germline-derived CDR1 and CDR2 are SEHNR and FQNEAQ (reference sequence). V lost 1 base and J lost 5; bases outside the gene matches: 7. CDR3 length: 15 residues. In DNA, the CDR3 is TGTGCCAGCAGCTTAGGTTCAGGGGGAAAGACTGAAGCTTTCTTT. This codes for CASSLGSGGKTEAFF.

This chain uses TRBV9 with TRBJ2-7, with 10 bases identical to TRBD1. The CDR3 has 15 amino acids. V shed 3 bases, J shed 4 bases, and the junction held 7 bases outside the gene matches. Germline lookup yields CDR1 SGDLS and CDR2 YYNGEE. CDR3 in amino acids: CASSAKTGGAYEQYF. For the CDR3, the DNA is TGTGCCAGCAGCGCGAAGACAGGGGGCGCGTACGAGCAGTACTTC.

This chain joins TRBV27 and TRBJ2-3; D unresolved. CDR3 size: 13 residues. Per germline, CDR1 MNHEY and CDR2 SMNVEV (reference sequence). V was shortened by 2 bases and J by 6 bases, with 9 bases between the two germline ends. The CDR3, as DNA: TGTGCCAGCAGTTTAAACCTTCTTGATACGCAGTATTTT. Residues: CASSLNLLDTQYF.

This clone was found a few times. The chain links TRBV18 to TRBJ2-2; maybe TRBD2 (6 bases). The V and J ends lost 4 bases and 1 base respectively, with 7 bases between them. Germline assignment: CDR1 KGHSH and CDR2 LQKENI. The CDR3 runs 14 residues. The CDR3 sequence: CASSLRENTGELFF. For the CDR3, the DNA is TGTGCCAGCTCACTGCGGGAGAACACCGGGGAGCTGTTTTTT.